What follows are 10 T cell receptor beta chains derived from one specimen sequenced in a study of metastatic and nonmetastatic thyroid tumors (dated by TCRdb to the early 2020s). Before undergoing thyroid surgery, none of the patients had been given any kind of treatment. The library was obtained by PCR. TCRdb records Illumina HiSeq 4000 as the sequencer. TCRdb applied fastp at Q25 and MiXCR to the public reads, then kept only in-frame beta chains. For this sample the table gives roughly 98,000 clones, of which under 15% were detected only once. Around 3.3% of the sample is taken by the ten largest. The material sequenced was blood. The receptors originated from a female donor with papillary thyroid cancer or a benign thyroid nodule (not recorded which). Some clones in this sample may be carry-over from other donors' samples.

Ten or more counts support this clone. The rearrangement links TRBV6-2 or TRBV6-3 to TRBJ2-4; perhaps TRBD1 as D (6 bases). Between the trimmed V and J ends, which lost 9 bases and 6 bases, there was a span of 18 bases. Looked up from germline, CDR1 is MNHEY and CDR2 is SVGEGT. This CDR3 region has 14 residues. CDR3: CASKDPQGRNIQYF. CDR3 DNA sequence: TGTGCCAGTAAAGATCCACAGGGTCGAAACATTCAGTACTTC.

A few counts support this clone. The chain couples TRBV27 to TRBJ1-1; a weak D match, TRBD1 (5 bases). The CDR3 loop spans 17 amino acids. Germline V gene lookup returns CDR1 MNHEY and CDR2 SMNVEV (reference sequence). Trimming cost V 1 base and J 5 bases, with 20 bases left between them. The DNA for the CDR3 is TGTGCCAGCAGTTTATACTCTACGGGACCCCGAGGGACTGAAGCTTTCTTT. Translating gives CASSLYSTGPRGTEAFF.

Note on this clone: This may arise from a read error, as a much more abundant clone is one base away. The sample has other DNA sequences that encode this CDR3 too. V is TRBV4-1 and J is TRBJ1-4; TRBD1 matches 11 bases. V was clipped by 5 bases and J by 8 bases; unmatched bases: 7. Per germline, CDR1 MGHRA and CDR2 YSYEKL. This CDR3 comprises 15 residues. The CDR3 loop is CASSSPGTGGEKLFF. Written as DNA, the CDR3 is TGCGCCAGCAGCAGTCCCGGGACAGGGGGAGAAAAACTGTTTTTT.

This clone was recorded many times. This sequence joins TRBV12-3 or TRBV12-4 and TRBJ2-7; tentatively, D is TRBD1 or TRBD2 (5 bases each). The CDR3 runs to 13 residues. The germline V and J ends were trimmed by 8 bases and 4 bases, with 15 bases remaining between them. The CDR3 DNA reads TGTGCCAGCGGTGGGGACGGTCCTTACGAGCAGTACTTC. Its protein is CASGGDGPYEQYF.

This clone came up a few times. A much larger clone differs by one base, so this may be a read error. Other DNA sequences within the sample encode an identical CDR3. The V gene is TRBV28, the J gene TRBJ2-2; the D is unclear. Germline assignment: CDR1 MDHEN and CDR2 SYDVKM. The CDR3 spans 14 residues. The CDR3 nucleotides read TGTGCCAGCACTAGGCGCGCGAACACTGGGGAGCTGTTTTTT. Protein product: CASTRRANTGELFF.

Only a few counts were recorded for this clone. The chain couples TRBV6-4 to TRBJ1-1; D is undetermined. CDR3 length: 13 residues. The germline V gene encodes CDR1 MRHNA and CDR2 SNTAGT. V lost 3 bases, J lost 5 bases, and 10 bases lay in between. The chain's CDR3 is CASSEEANTEAFF. The CDR3 region has the DNA TGTGCCAGCAGTGAGGAAGCGAATACTGAAGCTTTCTTT.

This clone was detected ten times or more. The V gene is TRBV20-1, the J gene TRBJ1-6; 7 bases line up with TRBD1. V lost 4 bases to trimming and J lost 0 bases; unmatched junction nucleotides: 9. Germline lookup yields CDR1 DFQATT and CDR2 SNEGSKA (reference sequence). This CDR3 is built from 17 residues. CDR3 sequence: CSAKPGTVFSYNSPLHF. The DNA for the CDR3 is TGCAGTGCTAAGCCCGGGACAGTATTCTCCTATAATTCACCCCTCCACTTT.

The table lists this clone with many counts. This chain connects TRBV30 to TRBJ2-5, with 7 bases that match TRBD2. The CDR3 is 15 residues long. Unmatched junction bases numbered 5, after V lost 0 bases and J lost 1 base. Germline V gene lookup returns CDR1 GTSNPN and CDR2 SVGIG (reference sequence). CDR3 protein: CAWSVQRGVQETQYF. CDR3 sequence (DNA): TGTGCCTGGAGTGTACAGCGGGGAGTCCAAGAGACCCAGTACTTC.

This clone occurred many times. The gene calls are TRBV24-1 and TRBJ2-7; D gene uncertain. CDR1 and CDR2 (germline): KGHDR, SFDVKD. The CDR3 length is 11 residues. V lost 1 base and J 3 bases, leaving 0 bases between the germline ends. CDR3 protein: CATSDFYEQYF. CDR3 nucleotides: TGTGCCACCAGTGATTTCTACGAGCAGTACTTC.

This clone was counted only a few times. The genes are TRBV6-2 or TRBV6-3 and TRBJ1-6; D is undetermined. CDR1 and CDR2 (germline): MNHEY, SVGEGT. The length of the CDR3 is 14 residues. Trimming took off 8 bases at V and 7 bases at J, with 15 bases between the two ends. CDR3 nucleotide sequence: TGTGCCAGCGTTTCGAGGGTGAACAATTCACCCCTCCACTTT. It yields the protein CASVSRVNNSPLHF.